A selection of T cell receptor beta chains follows, all from one sample in a study of blood T cell repertoires in COVID-19. Profiled with immunoSEQ multiplex PCR; TCRdb holds only in-frame clones, not every one. The sample carries some 430,000 clones, about 90% recorded once. What was sequenced was PBMCs or T cells enriched from blood (not recorded which). The receptors were sampled from a man younger than 35 who had recovered from COVID-19. The CDR3 runs from the conserved cysteine through the conserved F or W. The order of the fields is J gene, D gene, V gene, clone size, CDR3 DNA, CDR3 protein. D genes are given only for firm matches. A row's size may be missing; if present it is once, few, many or a size class.

TRBJ1-2,NA,TRBV18,NA,TGTGCCAGCTCTCCCGGGGTGACCCGGGTAATTGGCTACACCTTC,CASSPGVTRVIGYTF
TRBJ2-3,TRBD2,TRBV5-1,NA,TGCGCCTGCGCTAGCGGGAATCCCACAGATACGCAGTATTTT,CACASGNPTDTQYF
TRBJ1-2,NA,TRBV7-6,NA,TGTGCCAGCAGCACCGGAGGGGCTAACTATGGCTACACCTTC,CASSTGGANYGYTF
TRBJ2-1,NA,TRBV29-1,NA,TGCAGCGTTGGGGGCAGACTGCACAGCGATGAGCAGTTCTTC,CSVGGRLHSDEQFF
TRBJ2-3,NA,TRBV7-8,NA,TGTGCCAGCAGCTCCCGACCCGGGTCCGGAGCGGATACGCAGTATTTT,CASSSRPGSGADTQYF
TRBJ2-1,TRBD2,TRBV6-5,NA,TGTGCCAGCAGAACTAGCGGGGGATACAATGAGCAGTTCTTC,CASRTSGGYNEQFF
TRBJ2-3,NA,TRBV7-5,NA,TGTGTCAGAAGTTACCGCAGTTGCCGCACAGATACGCAGTATTTT,CVRSYRSCRTDTQYF
TRBJ1-6,NA,TRBV3-1/TRBV3-2,NA,TGTGCCAGCAGCCAAGGTCGGGGAAGTAATTCACCCCTCCACTTT,CASSQGRGSNSPLHF
TRBJ1-2,NA,TRBV5-4,few,TGTGCCAGCAGCTTCGGGGTTCAGTCATCTGGCTACACCTTC,CASSFGVQSSGYTF
TRBJ1-1,TRBD1,TRBV6-5,NA,TGTGCCAGCAGGAGAAGGGGGCAAGTGAACACTGAAGCTTTCTTT,CASRRRGQVNTEAFF
TRBJ1-2,NA,TRBV27,NA,TGTGCCAGCAGACAGGGACCCAACTCTAACTATGGCTACACCTTC,CASRQGPNSNYGYTF
TRBJ2-7,TRBD2,TRBV6-1,NA,TGTGCCAGCAGTGTTTCTGCGGGAGAGGGTCCCTACGAGCAGTACTTC,CASSVSAGEGPYEQYF
TRBJ2-7,TRBD1,TRBV11-2,NA,TGTGCCAGCACAGGGACAGCCTACGAGCAGTACTTC,CASTGTAYEQYF
TRBJ1-2,TRBD1,TRBV2,NA,TGTGCCAGCAGTTCGTCGGGACAGGGTTTGTTGGGTGGCTACACCTTC,CASSSSGQGLLGGYTF
TRBJ1-1,TRBD1,TRBV5-4,few,TGTGCCAGCAGCTTAACGCCAAAAAACAGGGGAGAGGCGGAGATCTTT,CASSLTPKNRGEAEIF
TRBJ2-5,NA,TRBV7-9,NA,TGTGCCAGCCGTTCGTATAAGCCGTTGGACCAAGAGACCCAGTACTTC,CASRSYKPLDQETQYF
TRBJ1-1,NA,TRBV2,NA,TGTGCCAGCAGTAAAGACAGCAACACTGAAGCTTTCTTT,CASSKDSNTEAFF
TRBJ1-5,TRBD1,TRBV28,once,TGTGCCAGCAGTTTATTAGTGTGGACAGGGGGGATTCAGCCCCAGCATTTT,CASSLLVWTGGIQPQHF
TRBJ1-2,NA,TRBV5-8,NA,TGTGCCAGCAGCTTGGTCGGTTCAGGGCAGGGGTATGGCTACACCTTC,CASSLVGSGQGYGYTF
TRBJ2-2,NA,TRBV27,many,TGTGCCAGCAGTCCGAAGGCGGTCACCGGGGAGCTGTTTTTT,CASSPKAVTGELFF
TRBJ1-6,TRBD1,TRBV11-1,NA,TGTGCCAGCAGCACATCAGCGACAGGGCGGAATTCACCCCTCCACTTT,CASSTSATGRNSPLHF
TRBJ1-1,TRBD1,TRBV5-6,many,TGTGCCAGCAGCGGGGGACAGGCGGCTTTCTTT,CASSGGQAAFF
TRBJ1-5,NA,TRBV5-5,NA,TGTGCCAGCCAGATTCACGCGGGGGGCAGGAATCAGCCCCAGCATTTT,CASQIHAGGRNQPQHF
TRBJ2-1,TRBD1,TRBV5-1,NA,TGCGCCAGCAGCCCGAGACAGGGGCTAAGTGAGCAGTTCTTC,CASSPRQGLSEQFF
TRBJ1-6,NA,TRBV3-1/TRBV3-2,NA,TGTGCCAGCAGCCAAGGGGCGACAGGTCAGCTTGTGGATTCACCCCTCCACTTT,CASSQGATGQLVDSPLHF
TRBJ1-1,TRBD1,TRBV30,NA,TGTGCCTGGAGTTTCCGACAGGGGGGGACCAACACTGAAGCTTTCTTT,CAWSFRQGGTNTEAFF
TRBJ2-7,NA,TRBV7-8,NA,TGTGCCAGCAGCCCGGAGACCTACGAGCAGTACTTC,CASSPETYEQYF
TRBJ1-2,NA,TRBV19,NA,TGTGCCAGTACCCCAACGACAGGAGCGAACTATGGCTACACCTTC,CASTPTTGANYGYTF
TRBJ2-3,NA,TRBV5-8,NA,TGTGCCAGCAGTCGTACGGGGGGCACAGATACGCAGTATTTT,CASSRTGGTDTQYF
TRBJ1-4,TRBD1,TRBV30,NA,TGTGCCTGGAGGTCCGGGACAGGTGTAGGCGAAAAACTGTTTTTT,CAWRSGTGVGEKLFF
TRBJ2-1,TRBD2,TRBV5-1,NA,TGCGCCAGCAGCCCCGGGACTAGCGGGAGGCCCGTACTTAATGAGCAGTTCTTC,CASSPGTSGRPVLNEQFF
TRBJ2-7,TRBD1,TRBV15,NA,TGTGCCACCAGCAGGGGGACAGGCGGGGAGCAGTACTTC,CATSRGTGGEQYF
TRBJ2-1,NA,TRBV5-4,NA,TGTGCCAGCAGCTTTTTTGAGCGGACCTACAATGAGCAGTTCTTC,CASSFFERTYNEQFF
TRBJ2-3,TRBD2,TRBV27,NA,TGTGCCAGCAGTACCCCAAGCGGGAGTCCGTTACATACGCAGTATTTT,CASSTPSGSPLHTQYF
TRBJ1-6,NA,TRBV7-2,NA,TGTGCCAGCAGTTTGGAATTCGGGGTATCACCCCTCCACTTT,CASSLEFGVSPLHF
TRBJ2-3,NA,TRBV12-5,NA,TGTGCTAGTGGTTTGGGCGGAACCACAGATACGCAGTATTTT,CASGLGGTTDTQYF
TRBJ2-6,TRBD2,TRBV6-5,NA,TGTGCCAGCAGACTAGCGGGTGGGGCCAACGTCCTGACTTTC,CASRLAGGANVLTF
TRBJ2-1,TRBD2,TRBV5-1,NA,TGCGCCAGCAGCTATGGGACTAGCCTGTGGGAGGGGTTCTTC,CASSYGTSLWEGFF
TRBJ2-7,NA,TRBV10-2,NA,TGCGCCAGCAGAGCCCTCGGGGGCGAGCAGTACTTC,CASRALGGEQYF
TRBJ2-2,NA,TRBV27,NA,TGTGCCAGCAGTTTCGGGACCGGGGAGCTGTTTTTT,CASSFGTGELFF
TRBJ1-6,NA,TRBV2,NA,TGTGCCAGCAGTGGGTACGGGAGTATTCGGCCACCCCTCCACTTT,CASSGYGSIRPPLHF
TRBJ2-7,NA,TRBV15,NA,TGTGCCACCAGCACTCTTTTAACCTACGAGCAGTACTTC,CATSTLLTYEQYF
TRBJ1-5,NA,TRBV5-5,few,TGTGCCAGCAGCTTAGGCCAGGGAATCAATCAGCCCCAGCATTTT,CASSLGQGINQPQHF
TRBJ1-6,NA,TRBV7-2,NA,TGTGCCAGCAGCTCCCAAACAGGGACACCCCTCCACTTT,CASSSQTGTPLHF
TRBJ1-2,TRBD1,TRBV12-5,NA,TGTGCTAGTGGTTTGACTCAGGGGGTCCTCGCACTAAACTATGGCTACACCTTC,CASGLTQGVLALNYGYTF
TRBJ2-3,NA,TRBV5-1,NA,TGCGCCAGCAGCTTGACGGAGTTTCGCACAGATACGCAGTATTTT,CASSLTEFRTDTQYF
TRBJ2-1,NA,TRBV19,NA,TGTGCCTCAAGACAGGGGGCGGGAGGGCTGAGGAATGAGCAGTTCTTC,CASRQGAGGLRNEQFF
TRBJ2-3,NA,TRBV28,NA,TGTGCCAGCGACAGTGACACAGATACGCAGTATTTT,CASDSDTDTQYF
TRBJ1-2,NA,TRBV6-1,many,TGTGCCAGCAGTGATTTTAATTCCCCCTATGGCTACACCTTC,CASSDFNSPYGYTF
TRBJ1-1,NA,TRBV19,few,TGTGCCAGTAGTAATCCGGACTTGTACACTGAAGCTTTCTTT,CASSNPDLYTEAFF
TRBJ1-1,NA,TRBV7-3,NA,TGTGCCAGCAGCGTTCAGTGGAACACTGAAGCTTTCTTT,CASSVQWNTEAFF
TRBJ1-1,NA,TRBV19,NA,TGTGCCAGTAGTATAGTTTTCGCGGATGAAGCTTTCTTT,CASSIVFADEAFF
TRBJ1-4,NA,TRBV5-1,NA,TGCGCCAGCAGATACTCAGGGCCCCAGGAAAAACTGTTTTTT,CASRYSGPQEKLFF